This TCR beta chain was captured by sequencing in a study of T cell responses to AZD1222 COVID-19 vaccine. Germline V gene lookup returns CDR1 SGDLS and CDR2 YYNGEE. V lost 0 bases, J lost 4 bases, and 15 bases lay in between. CDR3 length: 16 amino acids. Here immunoSEQ multiplex PCR was the method, and the copy in TCRdb shows in-frame clones only, minus some. The repertoire holds about 93,000 clones, with 85% to 90% as singletons. Sequenced here: peripheral blood, sampled 28 days after the second AZD1222 dose. The gene calls are TRBV9 and TRBJ2-3, with D perhaps TRBD2 (5 bases). The sequence derives from an adult who received the AZD1222 COVID-19 vaccine. CDR3 sequence reads: CASSVEERSMPDTQYF. CDR3 coding DNA: TGTGCCAGCAGCGTAGAGGAGCGGAGTATGCCAGATACGCAGTATTTT.